Sequencing of this TCR beta chain was carried out in a study of shared clonotypes between healthy human individuals (dated by TCRdb to about 2020). Broadly, across the study: The cohort included three men and a couple of women between 18 and 49 years of age. Each donor's leukapheresis produced roughly between about 0.9 and 9.5 billion PBMCs. The study deeply sequenced blood TCR repertoires of about 5 healthy adults to estimate repertoire size and the extent of clonotype sharing between individuals. Different laboratories and diverse techniques were used to prepare libraries and sequence TCR repertoires, to increase sequencing depth and limit assay-specific biases. Per donor, three plates each were used for CD4 naive and CD4 memory, two for CD8 naive, and one for CD8 memory.

CDR1 and CDR2 (SGHDT, YYEEEE) derive from the germline V gene. Measured from the cysteine to the phenylalanine, the CDR3 is 11 residues long. CDR3 DNA only is kept here, 33 bases in frame from base 1. Trimming costs V 4 bases and J 8 bases, and their ends lie 9 bases apart. Using the deep immunoSEQ assay, TCR CDR3 regions were amplified from genomic DNA by multiplex PCR. Extracted genomic DNA from each cell subset was distributed evenly across all wells of several immunoSEQ 96-well plates, and each plate was treated as a replicate. For sorted subsets, roughly 200 ng genomic DNA, equal to some 28,000 T cell genomes, was loaded into each replicate PCR. Purified libraries were quantified with a Qubit 3.0 fluorometer, sized on a Bioanalyzer 2100, and re-quantified with the KAPA Library Quantification kit. Every immunoSEQ 96-well plate was sequenced on a dedicated single-read 150-cycle Illumina NextSeq 550 flow cell. The original pipeline was this. Because only junctional sequences without quality scores were contained in the immunoSEQ output, filtering matching that applied to full-length reads could not be performed. Sequences were annotated with PyIR, a Python wrapper for IgBLAST v1.9, using IMGT germline references to assign V/J genes and CDR3. Reads were removed for weak V/J assignments (E-value above 1e-6), missing CDR3, stop codons, out-of-frame junctions, or ambiguous translated residues. V3J clonotypes were defined as sequences sharing the same inferred V gene, J gene, and CDR3 amino acid sequence. Percentage overlap between repertoires was computed as shared unique clonotypes divided by the size of the smaller repertoire. RTK rarefaction, the Chao1 estimator, and Recon v2.1 estimates of unobserved clonotypes were used to assess repertoire richness. OLGA was used to compute generation probabilities for all TCRbeta clonotypes that the gDNA method yielded from several donors. The table was pulled from immuneACCESS by TCRdb, which kept in-frame rearrangements only. Such tables lose some clones; where checked, under half of the loss comes from unresolved V genes, and the rest has no known cause. Clonal size and the V and J genes are those of that table, whereas D and trimming came from the DNA. This sample gives over a million clones in total; about 84% of them show up just once. The ten largest account for under 0.8% of the sample.

What the research found in general, with its limitations: Across a handful of donors, about 5.2% of naive CD4, more than 3% of naive CD8, about 2% of memory CD4, and roughly 0.4% of memory CD8 clonotypes were shared. Only blood was sampled, and tissue TCR repertoires likely differ from those in blood. Naive subsets generally had larger estimated clonotype richness than memory subsets did. Clonotypes shared by all four sorted-subset donors showed higher generation probabilities than non-shared clonotypes. Pairwise subsampling led to the expectation that sequencing depth would affect the degree of clonotype sharing among donors. Even with the large sequencing depth, rarefaction of the sorted-subset datasets indicated that sequencing was incomplete. Because the study included only a small number of donors, the genetic and exposure-history diversity represented was limited.

As regards this clone: This receptor's antigen is unknown. It has no much larger one-base neighbor in the sample; base qualities were not kept.

The donors were healthy, HIV-negative adults with no recently reported acute infections or vaccinations. Every donor was a Caucasian adult residing in Nashville, Tennessee, USA. CD4+ T cells were enriched through magnetic negative selection, after which naive cells were positively selected on CD45RA and the remaining negative fraction served as the memory subset. Blood was collected by leukapheresis, and PBMCs were isolated by Ficoll-Histopaque density gradient centrifugation and then cryopreserved in liquid nitrogen vapor phase. Purity and quantity of every magnetically sorted T cell population were checked by analytical flow cytometry. Genomic DNA was isolated from each sorted fraction and quantified by UV absorbance on a Nanodrop 2000c.

Material: memory CD4+ T cells from PBMCs. Sample cell subset or site, as interpreted from the label and publication: CD45RA-negative fraction. The receptor was isolated from a man aged 18 to 29 in good health. Some clones in this sample may be carry-over from other donors' samples. The rearranged segments are TRBV5-6 and TRBJ1-2; D gene: possibly TRBD1, on 5 matching bases. In nucleotide form, the sequence is TGTGCCAGCAGCAACTCAGGGGGCTACACCTTC. This yields the protein CASSNSGGYTF.